This T cell receptor (beta chain) appears in the sequencing data of a study of blood T cell repertoires in COVID-19 (dated by TCRdb to 2018 to 2020). For the study in its entirety: Collaborator samples came from the United States, Italy and Spain and covered acute and convalescent phases of COVID-19. Subjects who had been exposed to COVID-19, were actively infected with it, or had recovered from it provided the deeply sampled blood TCRbeta repertoires that made up the dataset. The repertoires were released in a freely available public database meant as a resource for research on the immune response to SARS-CoV-2. The material from the prospective study consisted of cDNA or gDNA derived from T cells, B-cell-depleted T cells, or PBMCs. The samples were drawn from the first 160 participants of the ongoing ImmuneRACE study and from 1,200 or so subjects provided by 6 global collaborators. A de-identified subject ID, COVID-19 status, age in years and sex were almost always included in the sample metadata. Where HLA class I and class II types were available, the types were taken from metadata supplied by the sample provider, not from assay-based typing.

The collaborating institutions used their own protocols to collect whole blood in K2EDTA tubes. Collaborator samples were shipped for TCRbeta analysis as frozen whole blood, isolated PBMCs, or DNA extracted from either sample type. Results the study describes overall, beyond this receptor: How much clinical and demographic metadata was included differed by source and by participant, and the metadata was provided uncurated.

The germline V gene (reference sequence) sets CDR1 to MNHEY and CDR2 to SMNVEV. V and J are truncated by 7 bases and 6 bases respectively, leaving an intervening sequence of 18 bases. There are 14 amino acids in the CDR3, from cysteine to phenylalanine inclusive. This entry keeps only the CDR3 DNA: 42 bases, framed from base 1. TCRbeta CDR3 regions were amplified from genomic DNA using the immunoSEQ Assay, a bias-controlled multiplex PCR. On the study's bioinformatics: The number of nucleated cells in each sample was estimated by amplification of reference gene primers within the assay. To quantify the absolute abundance of each unique TCRbeta CDR3 rearrangement, sequence reads were collapsed and filtered. For each sample, productive Simpson clonality was calculated by taking the square root of Simpson's diversity index across productive rearrangements. TCRdb carries this immuneACCESS record with in-frame sequences only. Its versions omit some clonotypes, under half of them owing to an unresolved V gene in the studies checked, with the rest unexplained. That table gives V, J and clone size, and the DNA gave D and trimming. The sample includes around 110,000 clones, with around 86% observed a single time. The top ten clonotypes cover around 4.2% of the sample.

For this clone: Its antigen is unknown. No per-base quality is available; no much larger clone lies one base away.

The receptor chain draws on TRBV27 and TRBJ1-2, with no confident D gene call. Sequenced: peripheral blood. This clonotype was sampled from a man aged 40-49 years with acute or convalescent COVID-19. In nucleotides, the sequence is TGTGCCAGCACCTTTCTTCCCGGGTCGGATGGCTACACCTTC. This is translated as CASTFLPGSDGYTF.